A selection of T cell receptor beta chains follows, all from one sample in a study of chemoradiotherapy in HPV16-positive cancers. Sequencing was performed with immunoSEQ multiplex PCR; in TCRdb, only in-frame clones are kept and a portion is missing. Of 5,500 to 7,000 clones in the sample, 80% to 95% were seen once. The sequencing used blood, collected from a patient who underwent chemoradiotherapy. These receptors all stem from a human donor with HPV-associated anogenital cancer. Both conserved end residues are part of each CDR3. D genes are given only for firm matches. Only part of the rows carry a size: once, few, many, or a class if the clone is expanded.

V gene	J gene	D gene	clone size	CDR3 length	CDR3 protein	CDR3 DNA
TRBV4-3	TRBJ1-2	NA	NA	15	CATRPTEWPGYGYTF	TGCGCCACCCGACCGACGGAGTGGCCCGGGTATGGCTACACCTTC
TRBV5-6	TRBJ1-4	TRBD1	NA	15	CASSAGQGASEKLFF	TGTGCCAGCAGCGCAGGACAGGGGGCGAGTGAAAAACTGTTTTTT
TRBV9	TRBJ2-1	NA	NA	16	CASSVEVTDYYNEQFF	TGTGCCAGCAGCGTAGAAGTAACGGATTACTACAATGAGCAGTTCTTC
TRBV7-8	TRBJ2-5	TRBD2	NA	18	CASSLGTSGALGGETQYF	TGTGCCAGCAGCTTAGGGACTAGCGGGGCTTTGGGGGGAGAGACCCAGTACTTC
TRBV21-1	TRBJ2-1	NA	NA	11	CASSRGAEQFF	TGTGCCAGCAGCCGGGGGGCCGAGCAGTTCTTC
TRBV5-1	TRBJ1-2	NA	few	13	CASSLGQDYGYTF	TGCGCCAGCAGCTTGGGGCAGGATTATGGCTACACCTTC
TRBV7-6	TRBJ2-1	TRBD2	NA	18	CASSRRPGTSGPYNEQFF	TGTGCCAGCAGTCGTCGCCCCGGGACTAGCGGGCCCTACAATGAGCAGTTCTTC
TRBV9	TRBJ1-3	NA	once	14	CASSQGLSGNTIYF	TGTGCCAGCAGCCAGGGGCTCTCTGGAAACACCATATATTTT
TRBV13	TRBJ1-4	NA	NA	14	CASSFGIGQEKLFF	TGTGCCAGCAGTTTTGGGATAGGGCAGGAAAAACTGTTTTTT
TRBV27	TRBJ1-2	NA	NA	13	CASRRGGGYGYTF	TGTGCCAGCAGGAGGGGCGGGGGGTATGGCTACACCTTC
TRBV28	TRBJ2-5	NA	NA	14	CASSLGGTQETQYF	TGTGCCAGCAGTTTGGGGGGCACCCAAGAGACCCAGTACTTC
TRBV5-1	TRBJ2-5	NA	NA	14	CASSPGTNQETQYF	TGCGCCAGCAGCCCAGGAACCAATCAAGAGACCCAGTACTTC
TRBV11-3	TRBJ2-7	TRBD1	NA	16	CASSALGTGSSYEQYF	TGTGCCAGCAGCGCGTTGGGGACAGGGTCTTCCTACGAGCAGTACTTC